This section outlines one T cell receptor (beta chain) sequence together with its context. What it recognizes is unknown. The entry originates in a study of cytomegalovirus exposure and HLA in healthy donors. About the study: Out of fewer than 400 genotyped donors, less than 85% belonged to the Caucasian-associated ancestry cluster.

Primers included in the PCR were 60 Vbeta and 13 Jbeta primers. The protocol was immunoSEQ multiplex PCR, while the TCRdb copy is restricted to in-frame clones and leaves out a portion. The table includes approximately 170,000 clones, roughly 84% detected once. Trimming left V 3 bases short and J 4 bases short, with 10 bases between. The CDR3 spans 14 residues. Germline CDR1 and CDR2: MNHEY and SMNVEV (reference sequence). The study's findings and limits: About 87% or about 30% of the time was how often most TCR beta V segments were productive, according to an earlier analysis.

The sample was PBMCs. This clonotype was obtained from a man aged 25-40 years in good health and CMV-seropositive. J is TRBJ1-5 and V is TRBV27, with D perhaps matching TRBD1 (5 bases). CDR3 protein: CASSFGGSNQPQHF. CDR3 nucleotides: TGTGCCAGCAGTTTCGGGGGGTCAAATCAGCCCCAGCATTTT.